This entry lists 18 T cell receptor beta chains sequenced from one sample in a study of blood T cells in healthy people across ages. The use of a sample-barcoded 5' primer and a J-beta primer mix characterized a second PCR of about 7 to 12 cycles. TCRdb called the 5' RACE reads again in MiXCR, with one record for every CDR3 protein. Seen here are hundreds of thousands of distinct CDR3 sequences, roughly 25% observed once, and the top ten hold over 2.5%. The same data also went into a second study, on T cells of mothers and their children.

The sequenced sample consisted of blood. The receptors stem from a boy aged 5-17 years in good health.

In the case of this clonotype: A read error may produce the germline difference seen at one junction end. The chain has TRBV3-1 and TRBJ1-2, with TRBD1 identical over 9 bases. Germline V gene lookup returns CDR1 LGHDT and CDR2 YNNKEL (reference sequence). The CDR3 extends over 15 amino acids. In DNA form, the CDR3 reads TGTGCCAGCAGCCAAAAAACACAGGGGGCCTATGGCTTCACCTTC. It translates to CASSQKTQGAYGFTF.

This clonotype appeared a single time. The chain's CDR3 is CASSWGTGGRNEQFF. CDR3 sequence (DNA): TGCGCCAGCAGCTGGGGGACAGGGGGCAGGAATGAGCAGTTCTTC. The chain employs TRBV5-1 and TRBJ2-5, with 12 bases fitting TRBD1. The J call may be faulty, since TRBJ2-1 better matches the DNA end. Germline CDR1 and CDR2: SGHRS and YFSETQ. The CDR3 extends over 15 amino acids.

This sequence joins TRBV2 and TRBJ2-6; D not resolved. The CDR3 has 14 amino acids. V was clipped by 9 bases and J by 4 bases, with 13 bases between them. CDR1 is SNHLY, CDR2 FYNNEI, per germline. This CDR3 reads CASNLEDGANVLTF. Here the CDR3 DNA reads TGTGCCAGTAATTTGGAAGACGGGGCCAACGTCCTGACTTTC.

V and J are TRBV6-1 and TRBJ2-1; possibly TRBD2 for D (5 bases). The CDR3 has 16 amino acids. The germline V gene encodes CDR1 MNHNS and CDR2 SASEGT. V was cut by 6 bases and J by 0 bases, with 15 bases left in between. The CDR3: CASRSAAGSSYNEQFF. The CDR3 DNA follows: TGTGCCAGCAGGTCAGCGGCGGGCTCCTCCTACAATGAGCAGTTCTTC.

The rearrangement joins TRBV20-1 to TRBJ2-4; the match to TRBD2 covers 8 bases. Germline values: CDR1 DFQATT, CDR2 SNEGSKA (reference sequence). V shed 8 bases and J 8 bases; nucleotides not matched to a gene: 8. There are 12 residues in the CDR3. The CDR3 region is CSTRGLGDIQYF. The CDR3 DNA is TGCAGTACCAGGGGACTAGGGGACATTCAGTACTTC.

The chain carries TRBV3-1 and TRBJ2-1, with D unresolved. The germline CDR1 and CDR2 sequences are LGHDT and YNNKEL (reference sequence). The CDR3 runs 14 residues. V was cut by 1 base and J by 8 bases, with 12 bases left in between. This CDR3 is CASSQGNGPYEQFF. CDR3 sequence (DNA): TGTGCCAGCAGCCAAGGCAACGGTCCCTATGAGCAGTTCTTC.

This clonotype was counted a few times. The V call is TRBV25-1, the J call TRBJ1-6, with D unresolved. This CDR3 contains 14 residues. CDR1 MGHDK and CDR2 SYGVNS come from the germline V gene. Trimming pared 5 bases from V and 6 bases from J, leaving 11 bases between. CDR3 sequence: CASSPPLSNSPLHF. In nucleotides, the CDR3 is TGTGCCAGCAGTCCTCCGTTGAGTAATTCACCCCTCCACTTT.

This clonotype was counted only a few times. The rearrangement uses TRBV5-1 and TRBJ2-2; possible D gene TRBD1, 6 bases. The V end lost 4 bases, the J end lost 7 bases, and 17 bases lay between the germline ends. Germline V gene sequence: CDR1 SGHRS, CDR2 YFSETQ. This CDR3 has 15 amino acids. CDR3 DNA sequence: TGCGCCAGCAGCCGAACCAGGGGTGTGGACGGGGAGCTGTTTTTT. Residues: CASSRTRGVDGELFF.

This clonotype occurred a few times. V usage is TRBV9 and J usage is TRBJ2-5; no firm D call. Trimming left V 0 bases short and J 0 bases short, with 9 bases between. CDR3 length equals 15 residues. CDR1 and CDR2 (germline): SGDLS, YYNGEE. CDR3 DNA: TGTGCCAGCAGCGTAGCTACGGGTTACCAAGAGACCCAGTACTTC. Its protein is CASSVATGYQETQYF. The full variable domain, in which reference TRBV9 and TRBJ2-5 provide the parts outside the CDR3, is DSGVTQTPKHLITATGQRVTLRCSPRSGDLSVYWYQQSLDQGLQFLIQYYNGEERAKGNILERFSAQQFPDLHSELNLSSLELGDSALYFCASSVATGYQETQYFGPGTRLLVL.

This clonotype was seen ten or more times. The V gene is TRBV7-9, the J gene TRBJ1-1; no clear D. The CDR3 extends over 11 amino acids. Trimming pared 9 bases from V and 1 base from J, leaving 6 bases between. Germline V gene lookup returns CDR1 SEHNR and CDR2 FQNEAQ (reference sequence). CDR3 sequence reads: CASSENTEAFF. CDR3 bases: TGTGCCAGTTCAGAGAACACTGAAGCTTTCTTT.

This clonotype was picked up many times. The rearrangement joins TRBV12-3 or TRBV12-4 to TRBJ2-1; the D gene is possibly TRBD2 (5 bases). V was cut by 6 bases and J by 2 bases, with 5 bases left in between. The CDR3 covers 12 residues. In nucleotides, the CDR3 is TGTGCCAGCAGCGGGACCTACAATGAGCAGTTCTTC. It translates to CASSGTYNEQFF.

V is TRBV5-1 and J is TRBJ2-7; the match to TRBD2 covers 8 bases. From germline, CDR1 is SGHRS and CDR2 YFSETQ. With V trimmed by 3 bases and J by 5 bases, 10 bases remained unmatched. The CDR3 totals 15 residues. The CDR3 spells CASSWRGTSTDEQYF. The CDR3, as DNA: TGCGCCAGCAGCTGGAGGGGGACTAGTACCGACGAGCAGTACTTC.

V usage is TRBV10-3 and J usage is TRBJ1-3, with no clear D. The V end was cut by 3 bases, the J end by 8 bases, with 11 bases between. This CDR3 has 13 amino acids. Looked up from germline, CDR1 is ENHRY and CDR2 is SYGVKD. CDR3 nucleotide sequence: TGTGCCATCAGTGATAGCCCGGCGGACACCATATATTTT. Translating it yields CAISDSPADTIYF.

The chain couples TRBV10-3 to TRBJ1-2, with D tentatively TRBD1 (5 bases). Trimming shortened V by 2 bases and J by 2 bases, and 9 bases separated the two germline ends. In germline, CDR1 is ENHRY, CDR2 SYGVKD. The CDR3 extends over 14 amino acids. The CDR3 coding sequence is TGTGCCATCAGTGAGGGGGCGCAGAACTATGGCTACACCTTC. This codes for CAISEGAQNYGYTF.

The chain combines TRBV24-1 with TRBJ2-5; D may be TRBD2 (5 bases). Gene TRBJ2-1 matches the end of the DNA better, so the J call may be wrong. Germline V lookup: CDR1 KGHDR, CDR2 SFDVKD. The CDR3 length is 14 residues. In DNA form, the CDR3 reads TGTGCCACCAGTGGAGGGAAGGACTACAATGAGCAGTTCTTC. It is translated as CATSGGKDYNEQFF.

This chain links TRBV7-9 with TRBJ2-7; D uncertain. V lost 5 bases and J 3 bases, leaving 11 bases between the germline ends. The CDR3 extends over 13 amino acids. Germline CDR1 is SEHNR and CDR2 is FQNEAQ (reference sequence). CDR3 in DNA: TGTGCCAGCAGCATCAGGTTTAGCTACGAGCAGTACTTC. Translating it yields CASSIRFSYEQYF. Together with reference TRBV7-9 and TRBJ2-7, the CDR3 gives the full variable domain: DTGVSQNPRHKITKRGQNVTFRCDPISEHNRLYWYRQTLGQGPEFLTYFQNEAQLEKSRLLSDRFSAERPKGSFSTLEIQRTEQGDSAMYLCASSIRFSYEQYFGPGTRLTVT.

This chain uses TRBV20-1 with TRBJ2-5, with 14 bases lining up with TRBD2. Germline V CDR1 and CDR2: DFQATT, SNEGSKA (reference sequence). The ends lost 6 bases at V and 2 bases at J; junction bases unmatched: 5. The CDR3 is made up of 15 amino acids. The CDR3 sequence is CSARTSGRTQETQYF. In nucleotides, the CDR3 is TGCAGTGCCCGGACTAGCGGGAGGACACAAGAGACCCAGTACTTC.

The rearrangement joins TRBV5-5 to TRBJ2-1; 7 bases agree with TRBD2. This CDR3 has 16 residues. Germline trimming cut 4 bases from V and 0 bases from J; bases unmatched to any gene: 7. Germline-derived CDR1 and CDR2 are SGHKS and YYEKEE (reference sequence). The CDR3 nucleotides are TGTGCCAGCAGCCTCGCCGGGGGGAACTCCTACAATGAGCAGTTCTTC. Translation gives CASSLAGGNSYNEQFF.